These 32 T cell receptor beta chains were all obtained from the same sample, sequenced in a study of molecular identifiers for immune sequencing clone quantification. TCRdb fed the PCR reads into MiXCR, producing one record per CDR3 protein. The sample has under 800,000 distinct CDR3 sequences, less than 30% seen once. Sequenced input: naive CD8+ T cells from blood, with Jurkat cell RNA spiked in. Indicated subset: FACS-sorted CD8+CD4-CCR7+CD45RA+ naive T cells. Source of these receptors: a human donor in good health. Some libraries in this study had Jurkat cell RNA spiked in.

This clonotype appeared a few times. The J gene is TRBJ2-7, the V gene TRBV27; D unresolved. Germline V gene data show CDR1 as MNHEY and CDR2 as SMNVEV (reference sequence). CDR3 length equals 11 residues. Trimming pared 7 bases from V and 6 bases from J, leaving 10 bases between. The CDR3 spells CASKSSPEQYF. Here the CDR3 DNA reads TGTGCCAGCAAATCCTCCCCCGAGCAGTACTTC.

The chain couples TRBV4-1 to TRBJ1-6; D is uncertain. The CDR3 has 16 amino acids. V was shortened by 11 bases and J by 5 bases, with 22 bases between the two germline ends. Germline V gene sequence: CDR1 MGHRA, CDR2 YSYEKL. Here the CDR3 reads CARRQRKPDDNSPLHF. CDR3 bases: TGCGCCCGCCGCCAAAGAAAGCCAGATGATAATTCACCCCTCCACTTT.

V and J are TRBV2 and TRBJ2-1; TRBD2 might be the D (6 bases). CDR1 is SNHLY and CDR2 is FYNNEI in the germline V gene. V lost 3 bases and J 2 bases, leaving 8 bases between the germline ends. The CDR3 contains 14 residues. The CDR3 region has the DNA TGTGCCAGCAGTGAGCGGGACCCCTACAATGAGCAGTTCTTC. Its translation: CASSERDPYNEQFF.

This clonotype appeared a few times. The chain couples TRBV7-9 to TRBJ2-2, with 9 bases aligning to TRBD2. CDR3 length: 15 residues. The germline V gene encodes CDR1 SEHNR and CDR2 FQNEAQ (reference sequence). Trimming removed 3 bases from V and 5 bases from J; junction bases left unmatched: 4. The CDR3 reads CASSFSGSLTGELFF. The CDR3 DNA sequence: TGTGCCAGCAGCTTTAGCGGGAGTCTGACCGGGGAGCTGTTTTTT.

This clonotype was seen ten or more times. The chain carries TRBV27 and TRBJ2-7, with D perhaps TRBD1 (6 bases). Germline CDR1 reads MNHEY; CDR2 reads SMNVEV (reference sequence). CDR3 length: 15 residues. The V and J ends lost 0 bases and 2 bases respectively, with 11 bases between them. CDR3 DNA: TGTGCCAGCAGTTTATCCACAGGGCCGACCTACGAGCAGTACTTC. Residues: CASSLSTGPTYEQYF.

The rearrangement links TRBV19 to TRBJ2-6; D ambiguous. CDR1 is LNHDA and CDR2 is SQIVND in the germline V gene (reference sequence). V was pared by 1 base and J by 0 bases, with 7 bases between. The CDR3 loop spans 16 amino acids. The CDR3 protein is CASSIGAASGANVLTF. The DNA of the CDR3 is TGTGCCAGTAGTATAGGGGCAGCCTCTGGGGCCAACGTCCTGACTTTC. Looking up the rest from reference TRBV19 and TRBJ2-6 gives the full variable domain: DGGITQSPKYLFRKEGQNVTLSCEQNLNHDAMYWYRQDPGQGLRLIYYSQIVNDFQKGDIAEGYSVSREKKESFPLTVTSAQKNPTAFYLCASSIGAASGANVLTFGAGSRLTVL.

This clonotype was seen repeatedly, ten times or more. The genes are TRBV30 and TRBJ2-7; no definite D call. Per germline, CDR1 GTSNPN and CDR2 SVGIG (reference sequence). The CDR3 length is 12 residues. V lost 3 bases to trimming and J lost 3 bases, with 9 bases between them. The CDR3 bases are TGTGCCTGGAGCCCCGTTAGCTACGAGCAGTACTTC. It codes for CAWSPVSYEQYF. The whole variable domain, remainder taken from reference TRBV30 and TRBJ2-7, is SQTIHQWPATLVQPVGSPLSLECTVEGTSNPNLYWYRQAAGRGLQLLFYSVGIGQISSEVPQNLSASRPQDRQFILSSKKLLLSDSGFYLCAWSPVSYEQYFGPGTRLTVT.

This clonotype appeared a single time. A much larger clone differs from this one at a single base, so this may be a read error. The chain couples TRBV5-6 to TRBJ2-1; D uncertain. CDR3 length: 14 residues. Per germline, CDR1 SGHDT and CDR2 YYEEEE. CDR3 in DNA: TGTGCCAGCAGTCGAGCCGTCTCCTACAATGGGCAGTTCTTC. It yields the protein CASSRAVSYNGQFF.

This clonotype came up a few times. V and J are TRBV6-2 or TRBV6-3 and TRBJ1-1, with D possibly TRBD1 on 6 matching bases. The germline CDR1 and CDR2 sequences are MNHEY and SVGEGT. V was cut by 6 bases and J by 0 bases, with 17 bases left in between. This CDR3 is built from 16 residues. The CDR3 loop reads CASSYTGMGMNTEAFF. The CDR3 bases are TGTGCCAGCAGCTATACAGGGATGGGGATGAACACTGAAGCTTTCTTT.

The chain has TRBV28 and TRBJ1-2; no reliable D call. V lost 3 bases and J 1 base, leaving 6 bases between the germline ends. Germline V gives CDR1 MDHEN, CDR2 SYDVKM. The CDR3 contains 13 residues. The CDR3 region has the DNA TGTGCCAGCAGTTTGACACTTAACTATGGCTACACCTTC. Translated: CASSLTLNYGYTF.

This clonotype was detected many times. The chain combines TRBV6-1 with TRBJ1-1, with D hard to call. This CDR3 has 14 residues. Germline CDR1 MNHNS, CDR2 SASEGT. Trimming cost V 8 bases and J 0 bases, with 13 bases left between them. The CDR3 DNA sequence: TGTGCCAGCCTCCATATTCGGCTGAACACTGAAGCTTTCTTT. Translation gives CASLHIRLNTEAFF.

This clonotype was detected a few times. A much more abundant neighbour one base away suggests this may be a read error. The chain couples TRBV6-6 to TRBJ1-1; D remains unclear. In germline, CDR1 is MNHNY, CDR2 SVGAGI (reference sequence). The CDR3 length is 14 residues. CDR3 loop: CASRETGMNTEALF. DNA of the CDR3: TGTGCCAGCAGGGAGACCGGAATGAACACTGAAGCTCTCTTT.

This clonotype was counted many times. This chain links TRBV29-1 with TRBJ2-7, with D possibly called TRBD1 or TRBD2 (5 bases each). CDR3 size: 14 residues. Looked up from germline, CDR1 is SQVTM and CDR2 is ANQGSEA. V was cut by 3 bases and J by 5 bases, with 17 bases left in between. CDR3 protein: CSVEDRDGRHEQYF. The DNA of the CDR3 is TGCAGCGTTGAGGATAGGGACGGAAGGCACGAGCAGTACTTC.

Turning to this clonotype: A much larger clone lies one base from this, so it may be a read error. The rearrangement links TRBV29-1 to TRBJ1-1; D gene uncertain. Germline CDR1 SQVTM, CDR2 ANQGSEA. The CDR3 consists of 11 residues. CDR3 in amino acids: CSGMVNTKAFF. The CDR3 nucleotides are TGCAGCGGCATGGTGAACACTAAAGCTTTCTTT.

At least ten counts were recorded for this clonotype. J is TRBJ2-3 and V is TRBV12-3 or TRBV12-4; D possibly corresponds to TRBD2 (6 bases). V lost 1 base to trimming and J lost 1 base, with 15 bases between them. CDR3 length: 17 residues. The DNA for the CDR3 is TGTGCCAGCAGTTTAGGACCGCTGGGCGGGGGCACAGATACGCAGTATTTT. This sequence encodes CASSLGPLGGGTDTQYF.

This clonotype was found many times. CDR3 in amino acids: CASSGVTGSYGYTF. DNA for the CDR3: TGTGCCAGCAGTGGGGTTACAGGGAGTTATGGCTACACCTTC. The chain is built from TRBV2 and TRBJ1-2, with D perhaps TRBD1 (6 bases). With 4 bases removed from V and 5 bases from J, the gap between germline ends came to 14 bases. Germline V gene lookup returns CDR1 SNHLY and CDR2 FYNNEI. The CDR3 runs to 14 residues.

As regards this clonotype: This may be a read error: a much more frequent sequence differs by one nucleotide. The V call is TRBV11-2, the J call TRBJ2-1; D ambiguous. Per the germline V gene, CDR1 is SGHAT and CDR2 is FQNNGV. This CDR3 is built from 11 residues. This chain's CDR3 is CASSLQAERFF. The CDR3 DNA reads as TGTGCCAGCAGCTTACAGGCGGAGCGGTTCTTC.

This clonotype occurred many times. V gene TRBV19 combines with J gene TRBJ2-1, with D unresolved. Between the trimmed V and J ends, which lost 3 bases and 6 bases, there was a span of 6 bases. The CDR3 loop spans 12 amino acids. The germline V gene has CDR1 LNHDA and CDR2 SQIVND (reference sequence). The CDR3 spells CASSIGLNEQFF. Written as DNA, the CDR3 is TGTGCCAGTAGTATCGGCCTCAATGAGCAGTTCTTC. Variable domain in full (rest from reference TRBV19 and TRBJ2-1): DGGITQSPKYLFRKEGQNVTLSCEQNLNHDAMYWYRQDPGQGLRLIYYSQIVNDFQKGDIAEGYSVSREKKESFPLTVTSAQKNPTAFYLCASSIGLNEQFFGPGTRLTVL.

A word on this clonotype: At one boundary the junction diverges from the germline segment, which might be a read error. The genes are TRBV5-6 and TRBJ1-5; perhaps TRBD1 as D (5 bases). The CDR3 contains 14 residues. CDR1 and CDR2 from the germline V gene are SGHDT and YYEEEE. CDR3 DNA: TGTGCCAGCAGCTTAATGGGGCGCAATCCGCCCCCGCATTTT. This translates into CASSLMGRNPPPHF.

This clonotype was recorded a few times. The V gene is TRBV4-1, the J gene TRBJ1-1; D uncertain. This CDR3 contains 16 residues. The V gene's germline CDR1 is MGHRA and CDR2 YSYEKL. Between the trimmed V and J ends, which lost 3 bases and 1 base, there was a span of 15 bases. For the CDR3, the DNA is TGCGCCAGCAGCCAGATGCTTGGCGCCGGGAACACTGAAGCTTTCTTT. Its protein is CASSQMLGAGNTEAFF.

This clonotype was observed many times. V gene TRBV5-1 combines with J gene TRBJ2-5; tentatively, D is TRBD1 (5 bases). The CDR3 is 16 amino acids. The V and J ends lost 0 bases and 0 bases respectively, with 12 bases between them. CDR1 SGHRS and CDR2 YFSETQ come from the germline V gene. The CDR3 here is CASSLVTDADQETQYF. The CDR3 bases are TGCGCCAGCAGCTTGGTGACAGATGCTGACCAAGAGACCCAGTACTTC.

The chain uses TRBV5-1 and TRBJ2-2; 9 bases map to TRBD1. This CDR3 has 16 residues. J was trimmed by 4 bases and V by 4 bases; bases with no gene match: 8. Germline CDR1 and CDR2: SGHRS and YFSETQ. The CDR3 protein is CASSAEQGASTGELFF. CDR3 nucleotide sequence: TGCGCCAGCAGCGCCGAACAGGGGGCGAGCACCGGGGAGCTGTTTTTT.

This chain links TRBV13 with TRBJ1-3; D perhaps matches TRBD1 (6 bases). There are 18 residues in the CDR3. V was trimmed by 5 bases and J by 14 bases, leaving 34 bases between them. The germline CDR1 and CDR2 sequences are PRHDT and FYEKMQ (reference sequence). The CDR3, as DNA: TGTGCCAGCAGCGAAAAGGGGCTGGGGGGCGTCTCTGGCCCCCCCCTATATTTT. Its protein product is CASSEKGLGGVSGPPLYF. The full variable domain, in which reference TRBV13 and TRBJ1-3 provide the parts outside the CDR3, is AAGVIQSPRHLIKEKRETATLKCYPIPRHDTVYWYQQGPGQDPQFLISFYEKMQSDKGSIPDRFSAQQFSDYHSELNMSSLELGDSALYFCASSEKGLGGVSGPPLYFGEGSWLTVV.

The table lists this clonotype with many counts. The chain combines TRBV5-1 with TRBJ2-7; TRBD1 matches at 8 bases. The CDR3 totals 15 residues. CDR1 and CDR2 from the germline V gene are SGHRS and YFSETQ. The J segment lost 2 bases and the V segment lost 4 bases, leaving 8 bases of the junction unmatched. The CDR3 loop reads CASSPDRAIAYEQYF. For the CDR3, the DNA is TGCGCCAGCAGCCCGGACAGGGCCATTGCCTACGAGCAGTACTTC.

This clonotype showed up just a few times. This chain connects TRBV13 to TRBJ2-7; D gene uncertain. V lost 0 bases to trimming and J lost 5 bases, with 8 bases between them. The CDR3 is made up of 13 amino acids. Looked up from germline, CDR1 is PRHDT and CDR2 is FYEKMQ (reference sequence). Here the CDR3 DNA reads TGTGCCAGCAGCTTAGGCAGGATCAACGAGCAGTACTTC. This translates into CASSLGRINEQYF.

About this clonotype itself: This may come from a read error, since a much larger clone is one base off. The chain carries TRBV7-7 and TRBJ2-3; 8 nucleotides line up with TRBD1. Germline V CDR1 and CDR2: SSHAT, FNYEAQ (reference sequence). This CDR3 region has 17 residues. CDR3 nucleotide sequence: TGTGCTGGCAGCCGTCTCGGACAGGGTGAAATAGCAGATACGCAGTATTTT. It encodes CAGSRLGQGEIADTQYF.

As to this clonotype: Because the CDR3 is missing its conserved closing phenylalanine or tryptophan, this is likely a read error. J is TRBJ1-5 and V is TRBV30; 9 bases are shared with TRBD1. The CDR3 runs to 15 residues. Germline CDR1 GTSNPN, CDR2 SVGIG (reference sequence). V shed 2 bases, J shed 4 bases, and the junction held 6 bases outside the gene matches. The CDR3, as DNA: TGTGCCTGGAGTACCCCGGGACAGGGTAATCAGCCCCAGCATTAT. Translating gives CAWSTPGQGNQPQHY.

The chain joins TRBV19 to TRBJ1-5, with D perhaps TRBD1 (5 bases). Germline CDR1 and CDR2: LNHDA and SQIVND (reference sequence). The CDR3 covers 13 residues. The CDR3 loop reads CASALGPSQPQHF. In DNA, the CDR3 is TGTGCTTCCGCACTGGGACCAAGTCAGCCCCAGCATTTT.

This chain links TRBV9 with TRBJ2-7; 8 bases align to TRBD2. Germline CDR1 reads SGDLS; CDR2 reads YYNGEE. CDR3 length equals 13 residues. Losses at the gene ends were 4 bases for V and 4 bases for J; bases not matched to a gene: 4. CDR3 DNA: TGTGCCAGCAGCCCTAGCGGGCGGTACGAGCAGTACTTC. It is translated as CASSPSGRYEQYF.

This sequence joins TRBV2 and TRBJ2-7; no definite D call. Germline-derived CDR1 and CDR2 are SNHLY and FYNNEI. The CDR3 is made up of 17 amino acids. The ends were cut back, 0 bases at V and 4 bases at J, with 19 bases in the middle. CDR3 amino acids: CASSEAPSPRPGYEQYF. CDR3 nucleotide sequence: TGTGCCAGCAGTGAAGCTCCAAGTCCCCGGCCCGGGTACGAGCAGTACTTC.

On this clonotype itself: Its ends do not fully match the called genes, so a read error is possible. The chain recombines TRBV29-1 with TRBJ2-5; tentatively, D is TRBD2 (6 bases). The CDR3 totals 13 residues. CDR1 and CDR2 from the germline V gene are SQVTM and ANQGSEA. CDR3 sequence: CSGVRGIQETQNF. As DNA, the CDR3 is TGCAGCGGGGTGCGGGGCATCCAAGAGACCCAGAACTTC.

This clonotype came up a few times. The CDR3 DNA reads as TGCAGTGCTAGAGATAAGGCTAGCGGGAGTTATGAGCAGTTCTTC. Translation: CSARDKASGSYEQFF. This chain links TRBV20-1 with TRBJ2-1, with TRBD2 matching 10 bases. The CDR3 totals 15 residues. CDR1 DFQATT and CDR2 SNEGSKA come from the germline V gene (reference sequence). V lost 0 bases to trimming and J lost 8 bases; unmatched junction nucleotides: 7.